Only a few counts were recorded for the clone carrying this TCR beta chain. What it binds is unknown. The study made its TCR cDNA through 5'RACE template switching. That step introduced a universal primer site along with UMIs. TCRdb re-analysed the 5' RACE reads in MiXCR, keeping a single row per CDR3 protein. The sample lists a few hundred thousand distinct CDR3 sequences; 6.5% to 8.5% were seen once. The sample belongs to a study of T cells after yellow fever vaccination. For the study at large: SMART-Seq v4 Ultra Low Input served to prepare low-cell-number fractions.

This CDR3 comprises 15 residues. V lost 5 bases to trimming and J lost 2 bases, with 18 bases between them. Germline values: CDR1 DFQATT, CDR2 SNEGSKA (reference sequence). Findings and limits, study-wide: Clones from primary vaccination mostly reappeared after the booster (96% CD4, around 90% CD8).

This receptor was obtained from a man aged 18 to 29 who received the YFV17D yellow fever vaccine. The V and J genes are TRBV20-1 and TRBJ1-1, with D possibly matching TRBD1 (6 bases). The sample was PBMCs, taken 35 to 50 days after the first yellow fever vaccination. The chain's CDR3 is CSACRGSNFNTEAFF. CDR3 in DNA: TGCAGTGCTTGCAGGGGTTCCAATTTTAACACTGAAGCTTTCTTT.